This TCR beta chain emerged from a study of cytomegalovirus exposure and HLA in healthy donors. The study's findings and limits: The presence/absence work took it that sequencing depth was about the same across donors. Most TCR sequences showed up rarely, but some public TCRs showed up in many donors. In a later analysis, productive TCRs from donors in an Asian-associated ancestry cluster reportedly carried fewer N-insertions than the cohort mean.

As regards this clone: Its antigen is still unknown.

Primers included in the PCR were 60 Vbeta and 13 Jbeta primers. Sequencing was performed with immunoSEQ multiplex PCR; in TCRdb, only in-frame clones are kept and a portion is missing. This sample has nearly 110,000 clones; more than 60% occur once, and the top ten carry roughly 6%. V trimming: 4 bases; J trimming: 6 bases; junction bases outside the gene matches: 15. The CDR3 runs to 18 residues. The V gene's germline CDR1 is ENHRY and CDR2 SYGVKD. V gene TRBV10-3 combines with J gene TRBJ2-1; 10 nucleotides match TRBD2. The TCR originated in a woman aged 45-59 years in good health and CMV-seropositive. Sequencing was carried out using PBMCs. CDR3 DNA: TGTGCCATCAGTGCTCATACCGGGACTAGCGAATATGGCAATGAGCAGTTCTTC. It encodes CAISAHTGTSEYGNEQFF.